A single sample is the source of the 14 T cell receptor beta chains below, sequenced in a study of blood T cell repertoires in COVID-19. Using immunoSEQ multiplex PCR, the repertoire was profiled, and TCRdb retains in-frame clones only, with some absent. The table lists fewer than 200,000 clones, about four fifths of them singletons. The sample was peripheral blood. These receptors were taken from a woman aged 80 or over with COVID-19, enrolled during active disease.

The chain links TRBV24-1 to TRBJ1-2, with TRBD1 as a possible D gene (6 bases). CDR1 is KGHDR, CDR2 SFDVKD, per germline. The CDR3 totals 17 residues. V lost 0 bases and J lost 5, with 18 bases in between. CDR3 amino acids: CATSDLQNWLQGYGYTF. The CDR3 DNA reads TGTGCCACCAGTGATTTGCAGAATTGGTTACAGGGATATGGCTACACCTTC.

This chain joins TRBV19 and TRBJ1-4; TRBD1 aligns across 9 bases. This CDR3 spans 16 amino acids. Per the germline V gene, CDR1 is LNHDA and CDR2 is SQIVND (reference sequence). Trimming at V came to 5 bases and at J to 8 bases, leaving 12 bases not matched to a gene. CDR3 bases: TGTGCCAGTAGTCCAACAGGGGGCGCGTTATGGGAAAAACTGTTTTTT. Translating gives CASSPTGGALWEKLFF.

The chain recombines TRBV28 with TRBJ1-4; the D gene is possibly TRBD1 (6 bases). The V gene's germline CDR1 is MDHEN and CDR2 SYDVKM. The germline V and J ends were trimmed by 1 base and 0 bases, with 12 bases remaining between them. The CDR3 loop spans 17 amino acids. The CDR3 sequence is CASSLSGGLPTNEKLFF. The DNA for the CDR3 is TGTGCCAGCAGTTTATCGGGGGGGCTACCAACTAATGAAAAACTGTTTTTT.

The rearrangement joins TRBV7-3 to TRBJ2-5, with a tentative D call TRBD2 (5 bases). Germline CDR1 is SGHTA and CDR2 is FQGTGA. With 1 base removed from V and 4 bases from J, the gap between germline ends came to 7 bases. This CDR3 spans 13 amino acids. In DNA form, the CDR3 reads TGTGCCAGCAGCTTAAGCGGGCGAGAGACCCAGTACTTC. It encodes CASSLSGRETQYF.

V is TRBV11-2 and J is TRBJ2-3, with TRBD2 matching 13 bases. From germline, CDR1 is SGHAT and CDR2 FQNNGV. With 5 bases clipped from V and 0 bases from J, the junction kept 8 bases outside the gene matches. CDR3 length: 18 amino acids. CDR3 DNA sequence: TGTGCCAGCAGCGCGAGACTAGCGGGAGGTTCTAGCACAGATACGCAGTATTTT. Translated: CASSARLAGGSSTDTQYF.

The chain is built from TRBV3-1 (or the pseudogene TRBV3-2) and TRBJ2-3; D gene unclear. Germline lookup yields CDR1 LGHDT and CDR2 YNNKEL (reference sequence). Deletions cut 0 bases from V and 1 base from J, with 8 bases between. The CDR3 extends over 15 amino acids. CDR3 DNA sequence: TGTGCCAGCAGCCAAGATAAAGAGGGCACAGATACGCAGTATTTT. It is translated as CASSQDKEGTDTQYF.

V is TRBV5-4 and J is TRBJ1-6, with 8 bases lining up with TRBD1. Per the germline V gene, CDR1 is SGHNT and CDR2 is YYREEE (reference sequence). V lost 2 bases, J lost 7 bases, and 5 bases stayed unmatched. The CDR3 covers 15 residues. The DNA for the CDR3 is TGTGCCAGCAGCTTCGACAGGGGATTAAATTCACCCCTCCACTTT. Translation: CASSFDRGLNSPLHF. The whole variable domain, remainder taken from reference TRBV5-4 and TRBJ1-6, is ETGVTQSPTHLIKTRGQQVTLRCSSQSGHNTVSWYQQALGQGPQFIFQYYREEENGRGNFPPRFSGLQFPNYSSELNVNALELDDSALYLCASSFDRGLNSPLHFGNGTRLTVT.

DNA of the CDR3: TGTGCCAGCAGTTTAACGGGACAGGGGACCTACGAGCAGTACTTC. Amino acids: CASSLTGQGTYEQYF. The V call is TRBV28, the J call TRBJ2-7; 10 nucleotides match TRBD1. Germline CDR1 MDHEN, CDR2 SYDVKM. With V trimmed by 2 bases and J by 2 bases, 3 bases remained unmatched. The CDR3 sequence is 15 residues long. Full variable domain (outside the CDR3, taken from reference TRBV28 and TRBJ2-7): DVKVTQSSRYLVKRTGEKVFLECVQDMDHENMFWYRQDPGLGLRLIYFSYDVKMKEKGDIPEGYSVSREKKERFSLILESASTNQTSMYLCASSLTGQGTYEQYFGPGTRLTVT.

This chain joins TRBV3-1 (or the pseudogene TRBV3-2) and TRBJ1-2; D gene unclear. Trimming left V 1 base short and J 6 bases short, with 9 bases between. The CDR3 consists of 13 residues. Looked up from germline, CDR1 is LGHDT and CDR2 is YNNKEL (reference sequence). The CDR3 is CASSQGGWNGYTF. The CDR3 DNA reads TGTGCCAGCAGCCAAGGAGGCTGGAATGGCTACACCTTC.

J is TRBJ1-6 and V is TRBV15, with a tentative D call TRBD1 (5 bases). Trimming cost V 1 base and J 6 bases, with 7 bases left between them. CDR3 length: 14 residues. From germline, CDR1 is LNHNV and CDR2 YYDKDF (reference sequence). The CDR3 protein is CATSRVQGNSPLHF. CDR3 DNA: TGTGCCACCAGCAGAGTTCAGGGTAATTCACCCCTCCACTTT.

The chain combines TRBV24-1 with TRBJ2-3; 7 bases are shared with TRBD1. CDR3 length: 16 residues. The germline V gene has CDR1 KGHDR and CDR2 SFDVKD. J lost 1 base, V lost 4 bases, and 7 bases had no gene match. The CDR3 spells CATSEHRGKGTDTQYF. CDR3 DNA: TGTGCCACCAGTGAGCACAGGGGCAAGGGCACAGATACGCAGTATTTT.

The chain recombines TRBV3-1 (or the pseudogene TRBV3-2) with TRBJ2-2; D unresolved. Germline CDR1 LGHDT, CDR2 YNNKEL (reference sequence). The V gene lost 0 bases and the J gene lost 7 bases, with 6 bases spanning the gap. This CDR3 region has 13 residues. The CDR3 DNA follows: TGTGCCAGCAGCCAAGATCCTGTCGGGGAGCTGTTTTTT. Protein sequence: CASSQDPVGELFF.

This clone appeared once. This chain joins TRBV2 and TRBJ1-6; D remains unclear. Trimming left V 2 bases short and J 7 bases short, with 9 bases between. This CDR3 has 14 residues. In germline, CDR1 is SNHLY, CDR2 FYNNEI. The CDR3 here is CASSEWERNSPLHF. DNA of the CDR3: TGTGCCAGCAGTGAATGGGAGAGGAATTCACCCCTCCACTTT.

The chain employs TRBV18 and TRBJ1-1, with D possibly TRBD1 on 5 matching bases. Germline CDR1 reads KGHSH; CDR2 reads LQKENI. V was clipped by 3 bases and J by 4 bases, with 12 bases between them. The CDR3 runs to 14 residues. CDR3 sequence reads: CASSPGGGSTEAFF. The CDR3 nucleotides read TGTGCCAGCTCACCGGGGGGTGGTAGCACTGAAGCTTTCTTT.